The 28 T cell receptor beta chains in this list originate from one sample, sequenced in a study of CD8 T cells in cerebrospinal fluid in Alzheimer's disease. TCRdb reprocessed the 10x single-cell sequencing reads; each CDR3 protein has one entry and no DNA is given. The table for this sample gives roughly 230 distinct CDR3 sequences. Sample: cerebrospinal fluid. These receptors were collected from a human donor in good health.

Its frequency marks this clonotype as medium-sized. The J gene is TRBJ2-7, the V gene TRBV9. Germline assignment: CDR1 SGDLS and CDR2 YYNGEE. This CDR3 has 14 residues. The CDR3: CASSASGKLDEQYF. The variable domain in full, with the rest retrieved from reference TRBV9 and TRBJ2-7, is DSGVTQTPKHLITATGQRVTLRCSPRSGDLSVYWYQQSLDQGLQFLIQYYNGEERAKGNILERFSAQQFPDLHSELNLSSLELGDSALYFCASSASGKLDEQYFGPGTRLTVT.

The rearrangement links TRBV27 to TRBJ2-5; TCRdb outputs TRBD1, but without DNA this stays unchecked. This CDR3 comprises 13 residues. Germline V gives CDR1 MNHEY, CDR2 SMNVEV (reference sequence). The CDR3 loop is CASRGTGQATQYF.

The CDR3 region is CSASGTSGIYNEQFF. The chain uses TRBV20-1 and TRBJ2-1; TCRdb's assignment of TRBD2 cannot be checked, as there is no DNA. CDR3 length equals 15 residues. In germline, CDR1 is DFQATT, CDR2 SNEGSKA (reference sequence).

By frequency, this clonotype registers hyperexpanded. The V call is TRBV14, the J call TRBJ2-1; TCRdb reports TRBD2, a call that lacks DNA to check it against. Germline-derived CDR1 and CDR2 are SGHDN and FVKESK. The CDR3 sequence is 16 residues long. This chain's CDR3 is CASSQDKASGRNEQFF.

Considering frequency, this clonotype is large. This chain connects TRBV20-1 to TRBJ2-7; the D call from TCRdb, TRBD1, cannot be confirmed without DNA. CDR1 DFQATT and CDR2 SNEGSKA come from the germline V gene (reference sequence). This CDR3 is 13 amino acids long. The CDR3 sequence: CSAEGTGVNEQYF.

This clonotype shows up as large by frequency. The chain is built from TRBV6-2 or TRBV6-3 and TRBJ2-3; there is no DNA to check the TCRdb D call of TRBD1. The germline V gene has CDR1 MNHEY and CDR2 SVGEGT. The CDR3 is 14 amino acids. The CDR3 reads CASRGRRGTDTQYF.

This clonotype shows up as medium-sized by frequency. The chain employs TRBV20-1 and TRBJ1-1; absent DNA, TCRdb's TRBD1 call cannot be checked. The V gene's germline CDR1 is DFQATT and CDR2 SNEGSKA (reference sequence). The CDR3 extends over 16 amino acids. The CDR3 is CSAEGRGRGRGTEAFF.

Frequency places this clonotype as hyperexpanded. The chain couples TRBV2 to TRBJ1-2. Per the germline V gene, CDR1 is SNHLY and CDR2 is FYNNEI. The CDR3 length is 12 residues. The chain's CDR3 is CASSGDNYGYTF. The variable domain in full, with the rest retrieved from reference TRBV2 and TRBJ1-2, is EPEVTQTPSHQVTQMGQEVILRCVPISNHLYFYWYRQILGQKVEFLVSFYNNEISEKSEIFDDQFSVERPDGSNFTLKIRSTKLEDSAMYFCASSGDNYGYTFGSGTRLTVV.

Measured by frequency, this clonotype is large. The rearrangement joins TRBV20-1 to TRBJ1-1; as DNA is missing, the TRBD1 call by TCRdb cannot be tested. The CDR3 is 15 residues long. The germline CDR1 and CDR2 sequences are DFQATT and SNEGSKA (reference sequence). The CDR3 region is CSAPDQFRGGTEAFF.

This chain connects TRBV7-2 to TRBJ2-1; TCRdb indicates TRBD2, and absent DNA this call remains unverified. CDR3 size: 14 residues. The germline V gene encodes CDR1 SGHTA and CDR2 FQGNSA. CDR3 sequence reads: CASSPDHTHRAQFF.

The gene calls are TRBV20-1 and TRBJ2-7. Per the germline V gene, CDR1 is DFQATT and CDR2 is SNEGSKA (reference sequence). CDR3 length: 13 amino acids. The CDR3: CSASDRAPYEQYF.

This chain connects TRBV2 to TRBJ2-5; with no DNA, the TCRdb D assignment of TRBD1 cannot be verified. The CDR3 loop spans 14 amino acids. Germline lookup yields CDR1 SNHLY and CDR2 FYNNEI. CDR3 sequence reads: CAGSVLTGQETQYF.

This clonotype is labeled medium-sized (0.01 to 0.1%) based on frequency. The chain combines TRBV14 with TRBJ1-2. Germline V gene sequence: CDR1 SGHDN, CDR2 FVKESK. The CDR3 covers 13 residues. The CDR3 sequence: CASSQASNYGYTF.

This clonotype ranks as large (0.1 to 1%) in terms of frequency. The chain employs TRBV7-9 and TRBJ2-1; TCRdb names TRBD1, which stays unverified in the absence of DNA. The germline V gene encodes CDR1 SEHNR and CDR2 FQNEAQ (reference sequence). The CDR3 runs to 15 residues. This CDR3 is CASSSKKILGDEQFF.

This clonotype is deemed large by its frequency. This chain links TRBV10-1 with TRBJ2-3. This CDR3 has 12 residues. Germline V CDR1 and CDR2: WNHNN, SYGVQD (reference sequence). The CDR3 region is CATSSGPDTQYF.

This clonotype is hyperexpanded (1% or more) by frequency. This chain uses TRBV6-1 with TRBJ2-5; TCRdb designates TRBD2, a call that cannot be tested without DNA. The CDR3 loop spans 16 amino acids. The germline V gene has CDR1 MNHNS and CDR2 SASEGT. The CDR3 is CASSESEDSYQETQYF.

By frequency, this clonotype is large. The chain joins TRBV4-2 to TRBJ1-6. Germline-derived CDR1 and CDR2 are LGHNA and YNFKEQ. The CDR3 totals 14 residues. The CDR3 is CASSQEEGSSPLHF.

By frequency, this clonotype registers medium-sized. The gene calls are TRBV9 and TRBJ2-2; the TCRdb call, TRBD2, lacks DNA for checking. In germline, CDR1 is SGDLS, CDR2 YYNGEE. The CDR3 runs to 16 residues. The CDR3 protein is CASSHLGGAGTGELFF.

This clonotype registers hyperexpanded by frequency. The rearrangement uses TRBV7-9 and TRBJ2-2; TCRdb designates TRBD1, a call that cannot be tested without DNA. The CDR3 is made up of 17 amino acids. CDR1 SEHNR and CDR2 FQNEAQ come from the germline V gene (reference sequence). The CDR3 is CASSLAITGGDTGELFF.

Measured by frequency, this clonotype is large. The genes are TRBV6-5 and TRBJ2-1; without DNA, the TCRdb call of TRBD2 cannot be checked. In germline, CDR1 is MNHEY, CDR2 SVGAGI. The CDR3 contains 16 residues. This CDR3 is CASSYVSGNAYNEQFF.

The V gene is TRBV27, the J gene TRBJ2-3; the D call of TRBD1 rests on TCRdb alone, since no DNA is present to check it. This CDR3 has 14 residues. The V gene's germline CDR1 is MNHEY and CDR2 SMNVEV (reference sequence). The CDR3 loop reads CASSLWGGLDTQYF.

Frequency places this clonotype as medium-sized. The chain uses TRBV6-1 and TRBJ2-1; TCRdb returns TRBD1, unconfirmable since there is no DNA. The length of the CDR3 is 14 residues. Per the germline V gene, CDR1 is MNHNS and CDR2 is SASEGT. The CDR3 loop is CASSDQTGANEQFF.

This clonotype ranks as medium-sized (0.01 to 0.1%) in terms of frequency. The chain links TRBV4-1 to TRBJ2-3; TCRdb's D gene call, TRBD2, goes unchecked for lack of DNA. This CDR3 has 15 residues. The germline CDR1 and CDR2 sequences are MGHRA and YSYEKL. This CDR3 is CASSQAGGRGDTQYF.

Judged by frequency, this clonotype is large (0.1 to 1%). Here the CDR3 reads CASQPGQTYNEQFF. The chain employs TRBV12-3 or TRBV12-4 and TRBJ2-1; TCRdb selects TRBD1, and the lack of DNA leaves this call unchecked. The CDR3 loop spans 14 amino acids.

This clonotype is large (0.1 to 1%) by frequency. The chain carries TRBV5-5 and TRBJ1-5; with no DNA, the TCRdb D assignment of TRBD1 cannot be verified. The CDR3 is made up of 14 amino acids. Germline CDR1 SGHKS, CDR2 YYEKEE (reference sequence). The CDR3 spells CASSSLGGNQPQHF.

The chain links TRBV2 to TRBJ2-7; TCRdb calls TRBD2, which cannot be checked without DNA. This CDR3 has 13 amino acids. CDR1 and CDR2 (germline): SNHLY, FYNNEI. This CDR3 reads CASTGGQNYEQYF.

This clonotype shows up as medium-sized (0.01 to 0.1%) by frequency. This CDR3 is CASSHLVGGRASTGELFF. J is TRBJ2-2 and V is TRBV19; TCRdb's D gene call, TRBD2, goes unchecked for lack of DNA. Germline CDR1 is LNHDA and CDR2 is SQIVND (reference sequence). There are 18 residues in the CDR3.

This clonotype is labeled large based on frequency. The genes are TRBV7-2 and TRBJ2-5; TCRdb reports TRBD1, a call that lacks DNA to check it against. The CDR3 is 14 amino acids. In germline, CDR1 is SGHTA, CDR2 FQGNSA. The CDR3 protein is CASSTGQPQETQYF.